Listed here are 6 T cell receptor beta chains from one sample, sequenced in a study of T cell responses to AZD1222 COVID-19 vaccine. The table came from immunoSEQ multiplex PCR; TCRdb's copy has only in-frame clones and leaves some out. The table lists about 170,000 clones, around 90% of them singletons. The sequencing here drew on peripheral blood, taken on day 0 of AZD1222 vaccination. The origin of the receptors is an adult in good health.

The chain combines TRBV28 with TRBJ1-2, with a tentative D call TRBD1 (5 bases). The CDR3 sequence is 15 residues long. With 5 bases removed from V and 4 bases from J, the gap between germline ends came to 17 bases. Per germline, CDR1 MDHEN and CDR2 SYDVKM. The CDR3: CASSRPEGIIYGYTF. The CDR3 coding sequence is TGTGCCAGCAGTAGACCAGAGGGGATCATCTATGGCTACACCTTC.

The rearrangement joins TRBV5-1 to TRBJ1-6; D is undetermined. V lost 3 bases and J 8 bases, leaving 9 bases between the germline ends. The CDR3 extends over 13 amino acids. CDR1 and CDR2 from the germline V gene are SGHRS and YFSETQ. The CDR3 region has the DNA TGCGCCAGCAGCTCCGCCGGGTATTCACCCCTCCACTTT. Translating gives CASSSAGYSPLHF.

V usage is TRBV24-1 and J usage is TRBJ2-3; 7 nucleotides align to TRBD2. Trimming took 5 bases from V and 0 from J; bases not matched to a gene: 10. This CDR3 spans 17 amino acids. Germline CDR1 is KGHDR and CDR2 is SFDVKD. The CDR3 bases are TGTGCCACCAGTGCTCCCGCTAGCGGACTTAGCACAGATACGCAGTATTTT. Translation gives CATSAPASGLSTDTQYF.

The chain recombines TRBV7-9 with TRBJ1-2; the match to TRBD1 covers 10 bases. J was trimmed by 8 bases and V by 0 bases; bases with no gene match: 6. The CDR3 is 15 residues long. Per the germline V gene, CDR1 is SEHNR and CDR2 is FQNEAQ (reference sequence). The CDR3 DNA is TGTGCCAGCAGCTTAGCGGGACAGGGGACTGGGGGCTACACCTTC. It specifies CASSLAGQGTGGYTF.

V gene TRBV13 combines with J gene TRBJ2-3; tentatively, D is TRBD2 (6 bases). Germline assignment: CDR1 PRHDT and CDR2 FYEKMQ (reference sequence). CDR3 length: 17 amino acids. V shed 5 bases and J shed 2 bases, with 20 bases lying between them. CDR3 in DNA: TGTGCCAGCAGCCCAACGGGATCTAGCGCTCCCACAGATACGCAGTATTTT. Translating it yields CASSPTGSSAPTDTQYF.

The chain is built from TRBV6-5 and TRBJ1-1, with D perhaps matching TRBD1 (6 bases). CDR1 and CDR2 from the germline V gene are MNHEY and SVGAGI. The V gene lost 6 bases and the J gene lost 6 bases, with 11 bases spanning the gap. The CDR3 has 12 residues. The CDR3 here is CASRGWTAEAFF. CDR3 nucleotides: TGTGCCAGCAGAGGTTGGACAGCTGAAGCTTTCTTT.